This T cell receptor (beta chain) was documented in a study of cytomegalovirus exposure and HLA in healthy donors. The J segment lost 6 bases and the V segment lost 4 bases, leaving 4 bases of the junction unmatched. This CDR3 region has 15 residues. The V gene's germline CDR1 is SGHNT and CDR2 YYREEE (reference sequence). Likely unrecorded immune exposures existed in these nominally healthy donors. PCR amplification relied on 60 Vbeta primers (plus 13 Jbeta primers). Clones were sequenced by immunoSEQ multiplex PCR, and TCRdb holds only the in-frame ones, with some missing. Here the sample spans 150,000 to 180,000 clones, over 65% being singletons. Turning to this clone: Antigen unknown.

Study results and caveats: About 87% or about 30% of the time was how often most TCR beta V segments were productive, according to an earlier analysis. The CMV antigen specificity of a few CMV-associated chains was confirmed through in vitro analysis.

This chain uses TRBV5-4 with TRBJ2-2, with 12 bases that match TRBD2. The clonotype comes from a young man in good health and CMV-seronegative. Sequenced material: PBMCs. The CDR3 sequence: CASSGLAGGPGELFF. CDR3 sequence (DNA): TGTGCCAGCAGCGGGCTAGCGGGGGGGCCCGGGGAGCTGTTTTTT.